This T cell receptor beta chain was retrieved from a study of PD-1 blockade in classical Hodgkin lymphoma. Regarding the study as a whole: By C4D1, diversity of CD4+ TCRs had risen significantly, whereas that of CD8+ TCRs had not. It was among complete responders that baseline diversity resembled that of newly diagnosed patients. Nothing has yet pinned down what causes the repertoire differences, possibly disease activity or prior therapy.

About this clone: Its antigen remains unidentified.

Some clones are missing from TCRdb's copy, which holds only in-frame ones; the method was immunoSEQ multiplex PCR. The sample carries more than 10,000 clones, about 80% recorded once. Relapse was seen in all patients after autologous stem cell transplantation, and brentuximab vedotin exposure was variable. Classification of best responses gave complete response, partial response or progressive disease. This sequence was found in a human donor with classical Hodgkin lymphoma. The starting material was peripheral blood mononuclear cells (PBMCs), obtained before the second cycle of nivolumab.

The CDR3 sequence is CASSRPAGGGETQYF. Written as DNA, the CDR3 is TGTGCCAGTAGCCGCCCCGCCGGCGGGGGGGAGACCCAGTACTTC. The chain recombines TRBV19 with TRBJ2-5, with TRBD2 matching 8 bases. V dropped 6 bases and J dropped 5; count of bases not matched to a gene: 11. From germline, CDR1 is LNHDA and CDR2 SQIVND (reference sequence). The CDR3 loop spans 15 amino acids.